This paragraph reports one TCR beta chain. Its antigen specificity is not known. Per-base quality was not reported, and no clone a single base away is much larger than it. The record originates from a study of blood T cell repertoires in COVID-19 (dated by TCRdb to 2018 to 2021). A note on the overall study: Samples covering the acute and convalescent phases of COVID-19 were provided by collaborators in the United States, Italy and Spain. Sample metadata almost always included a de-identified subject ID, COVID-19 status, age in years and sex. A freely available public database, intended as a resource for researchers studying the immune response to SARS-CoV-2, is where the repertoires were released. The samples were drawn from two sources: the first 160 participants of the ongoing ImmuneRACE study, and 950 to 1,500 subjects contributed by 6 global collaborators. The material from the prospective study consisted of cDNA or gDNA derived from T cells, B-cell-depleted T cells, or PBMCs. The dataset comprised deeply sampled blood TCRbeta repertoires from subjects exposed to, actively infected with, or recovered from COVID-19. Where HLA class I and class II types were available, the types were taken from metadata supplied by the sample provider, not from assay-based typing. Summary of the overall study and its limitations: The quantity of clinical and demographic metadata differed by source and by participant and was supplied without curation.

Measured from the cysteine to the phenylalanine, the CDR3 is 13 residues long. This entry keeps only the CDR3 DNA: 39 bases, framed from base 1. V sheds 5 bases and J sheds 10 bases, leaving 15 bases between their ends. CDR1 MNHEY and CDR2 SMNVEV are derived from the germline V gene (reference sequence). TCRbeta CDR3 regions were amplified from genomic DNA using the immunoSEQ Assay, a bias-controlled multiplex PCR. The study's processing was this. The number of nucleated cells in each sample was estimated from the amplification of reference gene primers within the assay. Sequence reads were collapsed and filtered to measure the absolute abundance of every unique TCRbeta CDR3 rearrangement. For each sample, productive Simpson clonality was calculated as the square root of Simpson's diversity index over productive rearrangements. TCRdb provides this immuneACCESS table in a form limited to in-frame rearrangements. Some clones are lacking; in checked studies, under half of them reflect an unresolved V gene, and why the rest are absent is not known. D and trimming come from the DNA, and the V and J calls and clone size come from that table. The sample contains over 350,000 clones, 88% of them found a single time. Around 1.2% of the sample is held by the ten biggest clonotypes.

Enrolling through a virtual design, the prospective study's participants ranged in age from roughly 18 to 90 years and lived across 20 to 25 United States geographic areas. In the prospective study, participants were assigned to cohorts based on the clinical history participants reported in a screening survey and a study questionnaire. Recovered participants in ImmuneRACE Cohort 3 were defined by two consecutive negative NP/OP PCR tests, clearance by a healthcare professional, or resolution of symptoms. In the prospective study, whole blood, serum and a nasopharyngeal or oropharyngeal swab were collected from each participant by mobile phlebotomists. Prospective study participants could optionally give additional blood draws and questionnaires over a 2-month period. Prospective study blood samples were shipped either frozen or at room temperature before DNA extraction.

Recombination joined TRBV27 with TRBJ1-5; the D gene is perhaps TRBD1, from 5 matching bases. This clonotype was obtained from a woman younger than 30 who had recovered from COVID-19. The source material was PBMCs or T cells enriched from blood (not recorded which). The DNA sequence is as follows: TGTGCCAGCAGTCAAAAATACAGGATTCCCCAGCATTTT. It translates as CASSQKYRIPQHF.